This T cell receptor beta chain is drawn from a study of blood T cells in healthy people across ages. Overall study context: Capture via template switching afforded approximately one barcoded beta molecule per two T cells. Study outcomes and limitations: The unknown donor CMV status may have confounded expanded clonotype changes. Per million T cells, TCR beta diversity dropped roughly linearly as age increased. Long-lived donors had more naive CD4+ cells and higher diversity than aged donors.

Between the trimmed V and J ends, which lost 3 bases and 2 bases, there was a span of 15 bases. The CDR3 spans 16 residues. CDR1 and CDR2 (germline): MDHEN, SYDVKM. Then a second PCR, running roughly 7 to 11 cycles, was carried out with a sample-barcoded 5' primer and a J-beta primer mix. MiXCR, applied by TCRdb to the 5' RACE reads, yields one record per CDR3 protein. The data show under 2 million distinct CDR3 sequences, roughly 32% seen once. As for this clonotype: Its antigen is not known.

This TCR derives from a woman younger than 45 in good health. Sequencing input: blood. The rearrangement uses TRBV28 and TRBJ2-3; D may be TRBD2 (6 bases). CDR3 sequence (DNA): TGTGCCAGCAGTTTTCCGAGGGAGGCAATCACAGATACGCAGTATTTT. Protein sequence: CASSFPREAITDTQYF.